The 27 T cell receptor beta chains listed next were all sequenced from one sample in a study of response to subunit inactivated influenza vaccine. One entry per CDR3 protein, called by TCRdb with MiXCR from the RT-PCR reads. Found here are about 780,000 distinct CDR3 sequences, approximately 17% of them singletons; the top ten hold about a tenth. Specimen: PBMCs from blood, collected 5 to 6 days after vaccination. All receptors derive from a man over 45 who received an inactivated influenza vaccine.

Ten or more counts support this clonotype. The V and J genes are TRBV20-1 and TRBJ2-5; D remains ambiguous. The CDR3 totals 11 residues. Germline assignment: CDR1 DFQATT and CDR2 SNEGSKA (reference sequence). V was cut by 7 bases and J by 1 base, with 7 bases left in between. The CDR3 nucleotides read TGCAGTGAACGGGTCCAAGAGACCCAGTACTTC. Translating it yields CSERVQETQYF.

The gene calls are TRBV7-9 and TRBJ2-1; 9 bases map to TRBD2. The germline CDR1 and CDR2 sequences are SEHNR and FQNEAQ (reference sequence). J gave up 9 bases and V 4 bases, and 7 bases lay outside the gene matches. The CDR3 has 14 residues. The CDR3 nucleotides are TGTGCCAGCAGCTCAGGGGGACTAGCTGCTGAGCAGTTCTTC. It encodes CASSSGGLAAEQFF.

This clonotype was counted only a few times. V is TRBV15 and J is TRBJ2-7; no reliable D call. The germline V gene has CDR1 LNHNV and CDR2 YYDKDF (reference sequence). The CDR3 extends over 12 amino acids. Between the trimmed V and J ends, which lost 1 base and 5 bases, there was a span of 6 bases. CDR3 region: CATSRAPNEQYF. CDR3 coding DNA: TGTGCCACCAGCAGAGCACCGAACGAGCAGTACTTC.

CDR3 bases: TGTGCCACCAGTGACAGGGACAACACCGGGGAGCTGTTTTTT. Its translation: CATSDRDNTGELFF. The chain uses TRBV24-1 and TRBJ2-2; D might be TRBD1 or TRBD2, each matching 5 bases. Germline V gives CDR1 KGHDR, CDR2 SFDVKD. CDR3 length: 14 amino acids. V lost 4 bases, J lost 2 bases, and 7 bases lay in between.

There are a few counts of this clonotype. V usage is TRBV20-1 and J usage is TRBJ1-5, with TRBD1 identical over 11 bases. The ends lost 3 bases at V and 1 base at J; junction bases unmatched: 5. The CDR3 length is 16 residues. CDR1 is DFQATT, CDR2 SNEGSKA, per germline (reference sequence). As DNA, the CDR3 is TGCAGTGCTAGTGAATGGGACAGGGGGAGCAATCAGCCCCAGCATTTT. The encoded protein is CSASEWDRGSNQPQHF.

In its sample, this clonotype was seen many times. In DNA form, the CDR3 reads TGTGCCAGCAGTTACCGGGACAGGGGGGATACGCAGTATTTT. Its translation is CASSYRDRGDTQYF. The chain uses TRBV6-5 and TRBJ2-3; 11 bases align to TRBD1. With V trimmed by 2 bases and J by 6 bases, 1 base remained unmatched. Germline CDR1 is MNHEY and CDR2 is SVGAGI. This CDR3 has 14 amino acids.

This clonotype was recorded a few times. The rearrangement joins TRBV5-1 to TRBJ2-1; D may be TRBD1 (5 bases). CDR1 SGHRS and CDR2 YFSETQ come from the germline V gene. The length of the CDR3 is 17 residues. V lost 0 bases, J lost 1 base, and 14 bases lay in between. Here the CDR3 reads CASSLGRQSFSYNEQFF. The CDR3 coding sequence is TGCGCCAGCAGCTTGGGGAGACAGAGTTTTTCCTACAATGAGCAGTTCTTC.

The CDR3 spells CASNSGLPDTQYF. The CDR3, as DNA: TGTGCCAGCAATAGCGGCCTGCCGGATACGCAGTATTTT. V gene TRBV2 combines with J gene TRBJ2-3; tentative D call: TRBD2 (6 bases). The CDR3 covers 13 residues. Between the trimmed V and J ends, which lost 7 bases and 6 bases, there was a span of 14 bases. The germline CDR1 and CDR2 sequences are SNHLY and FYNNEI.

This clonotype occurred many times. The chain employs TRBV15 and TRBJ2-1; D remains ambiguous. Between the trimmed V and J ends, which lost 0 bases and 8 bases, there was a span of 8 bases. CDR1 is LNHNV and CDR2 is YYDKDF in the germline V gene (reference sequence). The CDR3 totals 13 residues. CDR3: CATSRDLGYEQFF. DNA of the CDR3: TGTGCCACCAGCAGAGATCTTGGATATGAGCAGTTCTTC.

The V gene is TRBV29-1, the J gene TRBJ1-2; 7 bases fit TRBD1. Germline V gives CDR1 SQVTM, CDR2 ANQGSEA. V trimming: 5 bases; J trimming: 5 bases; junction bases outside the gene matches: 5. The CDR3 covers 12 residues. The CDR3 loop is CSVSGGWYGYTF. The DNA for the CDR3 is TGCAGCGTTTCAGGGGGTTGGTATGGCTACACCTTC.

This clonotype showed up many times. The chain uses TRBV5-1 and TRBJ2-1, with no clear D. CDR1 SGHRS and CDR2 YFSETQ come from the germline V gene. Trimming pared 1 base from V and 0 bases from J, leaving 11 bases between. There are 16 residues in the CDR3. Written as DNA, the CDR3 is TGCGCCAGCAGCTTGTGGACGGGTGGCTCCTACAATGAGCAGTTCTTC. Its protein product is CASSLWTGGSYNEQFF.

This clonotype was recorded at least ten times. CDR3 residues: CSVDPLLEGANIQYF. The CDR3 bases are TGCAGCGTTGACCCTTTACTAGAAGGGGCGAACATTCAGTACTTC. The rearrangement joins TRBV29-1 to TRBJ2-4, with D perhaps matching TRBD1 or TRBD2 (5 bases each). Trimming pared 3 bases from V and 7 bases from J, leaving 19 bases between. CDR3 length equals 15 residues. Germline lookup yields CDR1 SQVTM and CDR2 ANQGSEA.

This rearrangement joins TRBV5-1 to TRBJ2-3; 12 nucleotides agree with TRBD2. The CDR3 is made up of 16 amino acids. After removal of 4 bases from V and 2 bases from J, the junction contained 5 bases not matched to a gene. Germline CDR1 SGHRS, CDR2 YFSETQ. The CDR3 spells CASSPGTSGYTDTQYF. DNA of the CDR3: TGCGCCAGCAGCCCAGGGACTAGCGGGTACACAGATACGCAGTATTTT.

This chain joins TRBV29-1 and TRBJ2-7; 8 bases are shared with TRBD1. CDR3 length: 12 residues. Looked up from germline, CDR1 is SQVTM and CDR2 is ANQGSEA. After removal of 3 bases from V and 6 bases from J, the junction contained 4 bases not matched to a gene. In DNA form, the CDR3 reads TGCAGCGTTGATCAGGGGGCCACCGAGCAGTACTTC. Residues: CSVDQGATEQYF.

This clonotype was seen more than once but under ten times. The chain employs TRBV11-2 and TRBJ2-5; D may be TRBD2 (6 bases). V was clipped by 5 bases and J by 8 bases, with 12 bases between them. This CDR3 has 12 residues. Germline loops: CDR1 SGHAT, CDR2 FQNNGV. The CDR3 DNA sequence: TGTGCCAGCAGCCCCCCAGCGGGCACCCAGTACTTC. Translating it yields CASSPPAGTQYF.

This clonotype was observed a few times. Germline and junction disagree at one end, which may indicate a read error. This sequence joins TRBV29-1 and TRBJ2-7, with TRBD2 matching 9 bases. The CDR3 has 13 amino acids. The V gene's germline CDR1 is SQVTM and CDR2 ANQGSEA. The CDR3 DNA reads as TGCAGCGCTAGCGGGATCCGGTCCTACGAGCAGTATTTC. Translated, it gives CSASGIRSYEQYF.

The J gene is TRBJ1-5, the V gene TRBV12-3 or TRBV12-4; D perhaps matches TRBD1 (5 bases). The CDR3 spans 15 residues. V was pared by 3 bases and J by 7 bases, with 16 bases between. CDR3 protein: CASSFGQLLGQPQHF. DNA of the CDR3: TGTGCCAGCAGTTTCGGACAATTGTTAGGGCAGCCCCAGCATTTT.

The table lists this clonotype with a few counts. This chain uses TRBV15 with TRBJ1-5; D call uncertain. V gave up 0 bases and J gave up 6 bases, with 12 bases separating them. The germline CDR1 and CDR2 sequences are LNHNV and YYDKDF (reference sequence). CDR3 length: 15 amino acids. The CDR3 DNA follows: TGTGCCACCAGCAGAGATATAACAGAAAGTCAGCCCCAGCATTTT. This encodes CATSRDITESQPQHF. Full variable domain (missing parts from reference TRBV15 and TRBJ1-5): DAMVIQNPRYQVTQFGKPVTLSCSQTLNHNVMYWYQQKSSQAPKLLFHYYDKDFNNEADTPDNFQSRRPNTSFCFLDIRSPGLGDTAMYLCATSRDITESQPQHFGDGTRLSIL.

The table lists this clonotype with a few counts. The gene calls are TRBV24-1 and TRBJ2-2; TRBD1 matches at 7 bases. Looked up from germline, CDR1 is KGHDR and CDR2 is SFDVKD. The junction had 11 bases not matched to a gene; V was cut back by 7 bases and J by 7 bases. The CDR3 runs 15 residues. The CDR3 coding sequence is TGTGCCACCAGCCAACGACAGGGTTTATACGGGGAGCTGTTTTTT. Protein: CATSQRQGLYGELFF.

This clonotype was detected a few times. The J gene is TRBJ2-2, the V gene TRBV7-8; a possible D gene is TRBD2 (6 bases). The length of the CDR3 is 17 residues. CDR1 is SGHVS, CDR2 FQNEAQ, per germline. With 3 bases removed from V and 6 bases from J, the gap between germline ends came to 20 bases. The CDR3 reads CASSFLWRAKKSGELFF. The CDR3 DNA is TGTGCCAGCAGCTTTTTGTGGAGGGCAAAGAAATCCGGGGAGCTGTTTTTT.

This sequence joins TRBV28 and TRBJ2-1; TRBD1 might be the D (6 bases). Germline CDR1 reads MDHEN; CDR2 reads SYDVKM. The CDR3 contains 13 residues. The V end lost 7 bases, the J end lost 2 bases, and 9 bases lay between the germline ends. CDR3 amino acids: CASTGAPYNEQFF. The CDR3 coding sequence is TGTGCCAGCACAGGGGCACCCTACAATGAGCAGTTCTTC.

This clonotype came up a few times. CDR3 sequence reads: CASSYYRGFSNQPQHF. For the CDR3, the DNA is TGTGCCAGCAGCTATTACAGGGGCTTTAGCAATCAGCCCCAGCATTTT. The chain couples TRBV28 to TRBJ1-5, with TRBD1 matching 7 bases. The CDR3 totals 16 residues. The germline V gene encodes CDR1 MDHEN and CDR2 SYDVKM. V was pared by 6 bases and J by 0 bases, with 8 bases of the junction left unmatched. The full variable domain, completed using reference TRBV28 and TRBJ1-5, is DVKVTQSSRYLVKRTGEKVFLECVQDMDHENMFWYRQDPGLGLRLIYFSYDVKMKEKGDIPEGYSVSREKKERFSLILESASTNQTSMYLCASSYYRGFSNQPQHFGDGTRLSIL.

This clonotype was seen a handful of times. This sequence joins TRBV12-3 or TRBV12-4 and TRBJ2-3; 8 bases are shared with TRBD2. CDR3 length: 17 residues. V dropped 6 bases and J dropped 3; count of bases not matched to a gene: 14. The CDR3 DNA reads TGTGCCAGCAGCAACCCGCCGGGACTAGTGTTAACAGATACGCAGTATTTT. Protein: CASSNPPGLVLTDTQYF.

This clonotype was found a few times. The chain joins TRBV5-1 to TRBJ2-1, with D possibly matching TRBD1 (6 bases). CDR1 and CDR2 from the germline V gene are SGHRS and YFSETQ. This CDR3 comprises 17 residues. V lost 0 bases and J 2 bases, leaving 15 bases between the germline ends. The CDR3 sequence: CASSLGRQAFTYNEQFF. CDR3 coding DNA: TGCGCCAGCAGCTTGGGTCGACAGGCCTTCACCTACAATGAGCAGTTCTTC.

The sample holds many counts of this clonotype. The rearrangement links TRBV2 to TRBJ2-7; 9 nucleotides line up with TRBD1. The ends lost 7 bases at V and 5 bases at J; junction bases unmatched: 3. Per germline, CDR1 SNHLY and CDR2 FYNNEI. CDR3 size: 12 residues. The CDR3 here is CASNGQGNEQYF. The CDR3, as DNA: TGTGCCAGCAATGGACAGGGGAACGAGCAGTACTTC.

The CDR3 sequence is CASGKTGGSYEQYF. For the CDR3, the DNA is TGTGCCAGCGGAAAGACAGGGGGCTCCTACGAGCAGTACTTC. The chain uses TRBV27 and TRBJ2-7, with 9 bases matching TRBD1. After removal of 8 bases from V and 0 bases from J, the junction contained 5 bases not matched to a gene. CDR3 size: 14 residues. The germline V gene encodes CDR1 MNHEY and CDR2 SMNVEV (reference sequence).

This clonotype was seen a single time. This chain links TRBV3-1 with TRBJ2-5, with 7 positions matching TRBD1. In germline, CDR1 is LGHDT, CDR2 YNNKEL (reference sequence). The trim removed 0 bases at V and 5 bases at J, leaving 9 bases unmatched. The length of the CDR3 is 16 residues. DNA of the CDR3: TGTGCCAGCAGCCAAGAACCCCTAGGGGGCGGGGAGACCCAGTACTTC. Translation gives CASSQEPLGGGETQYF.